This TCR beta chain was sequenced for a study of beta chain features in type 1 diabetes. Study-wide findings and caveats: Overrepresentation of cells with high TCR expression could result from cDNA sequencing.

Via the markers CD45RO/CCR7/CD25/CD127/CD95/CD27, stem cell-like memory, regulatory, central memory and naive CD4+ cells were sorted. Sequencing targeted expressed TCRB transcripts, as all isolated RNA had been reverse transcribed. Sequencing was performed with immunoSEQ multiplex PCR; in TCRdb, only in-frame clones are kept and a portion is missing. The sample carries about 350,000 clones, about 19% recorded once. This clone was recorded a few times. Its antigen is not identified. The germline V gene encodes CDR1 SGHRS and CDR2 YFSETQ. This CDR3 spans 16 amino acids. Between the trimmed V and J ends, which lost 4 bases and 2 bases, there was a span of 17 bases.

Sequenced: naive CD4+ T cells from blood. This clonotype originated in a woman aged 18-29 years in good health. The V call is TRBV5-1, the J call TRBJ2-3; D may be TRBD2 (7 bases). Here the CDR3 DNA reads TGCGCCAGCAGCCCCCCGGGGGGCCAGGTCACAGATACGCAGTATTTT. This translates into CASSPPGGQVTDTQYF. Based on the CDR3 plus reference TRBV5-1 and TRBJ2-3, the full variable domain is KAGVTQTPRYLIKTRGQQVTLSCSPISGHRSVSWYQQTPGQGLQFLFEYFSETQRNKGNFPGRFSGRQFSNSRSEMNVSTLELGDSALYLCASSPPGGQVTDTQYFGPGTRLTVL.